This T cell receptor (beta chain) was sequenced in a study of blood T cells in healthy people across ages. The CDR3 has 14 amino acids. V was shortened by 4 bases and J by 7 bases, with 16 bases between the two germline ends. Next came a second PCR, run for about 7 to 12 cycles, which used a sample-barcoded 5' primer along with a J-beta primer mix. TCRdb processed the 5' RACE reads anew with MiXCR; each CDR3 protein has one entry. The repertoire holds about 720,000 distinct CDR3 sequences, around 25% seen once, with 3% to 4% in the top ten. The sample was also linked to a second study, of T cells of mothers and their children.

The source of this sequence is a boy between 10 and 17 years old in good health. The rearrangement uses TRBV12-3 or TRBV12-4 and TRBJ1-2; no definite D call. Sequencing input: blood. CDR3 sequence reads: CASSSPPGIGGYTF. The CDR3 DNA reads TGTGCCAGCAGTTCTCCCCCCGGGATAGGTGGCTACACCTTC.